This TCR beta chain was identified in a study of shared clonotypes between healthy human individuals. The authors loaded 150 to 250 ng DNA, roughly 33,000 T cell genomes, into sorted-subset replicate PCRs. Profiled with immunoSEQ multiplex PCR; TCRdb holds only in-frame clones, not every one. In the table there are over a million clones, about 80% of which are singletons. The CDR3 is 16 amino acids. The V gene's germline CDR1 is SGHRS and CDR2 YFSETQ. J was trimmed by 4 bases and V by 4 bases; bases with no gene match: 9. There were only Caucasian adults among the donors, and all lived in Nashville, Tennessee.

This clonotype was sampled from a man aged 18 to 29 in good health. The chain combines TRBV5-1 with TRBJ2-7; 12 bases are a match to TRBD2. The sample consisted of memory CD4+ T cells sorted from blood. Subset: CD45RA-negative fraction. CDR3 nucleotides: TGCGCCAGCAGCCCAGGTCGCCTAGCGGGGGGGTACGAGCAGTACTTC. Its protein product is CASSPGRLAGGYEQYF.